The sequence of this T cell receptor (beta chain) was determined in a study of CD8 T cells in Susac syndrome. This clonotype was observed a single time. Multiple sclerosis controls were treatment-naive patients with stable or active relapsing-remitting disease. RNA amounts of about 0.45 to 1 ug underwent reverse transcription with random hexamers. Via MiXCR, TCRdb re-called the immunoSEQ multiplex PCR reads, giving one row per CDR3 protein. Of 250,000 to 350,000 distinct CDR3 sequences in the sample, 92% are singletons; the top ten hold roughly 0.07%. CDR3 length equals 16 residues. Germline V gene lookup returns CDR1 SGHTA and CDR2 FQGNSA. V lost 0 bases and J lost 0, with 11 bases in between.

This clonotype was sampled from a human donor with multiple sclerosis. The chain combines TRBV7-2 with TRBJ1-2; D is undetermined. Specimen: CD4+ T cells from PBMCs. DNA for the CDR3: TGTACCAGCAGCTTAGCGTGGAGAACAGCTAACTATGGCTACACCTTC. This translates into CTSSLAWRTANYGYTF.